These 4 T cell receptor beta chains were all obtained from the same sample, sequenced in a study of blood T cells in healthy people across ages. Alongside a J-beta primer mix, a sample-barcoded 5' primer served in a second PCR lasting about 7 to 12 cycles. TCRdb used MiXCR to reprocess the 5' RACE reads, holding one entry per CDR3 protein. The table shows around 600,000 distinct CDR3 sequences, with around 48% occurring only once. The sample was blood. All receptors come from an elderly man in good health.

This clonotype was picked up a small number of times. The chain is built from TRBV11-2 and TRBJ2-1; D gene uncertain. V gave up 1 base and J gave up 7 bases, with 17 bases separating them. In germline, CDR1 is SGHAT, CDR2 FQNNGV. CDR3 length: 16 amino acids. CDR3 coding DNA: TGTGCCAGCAGCTTAGGTCAGAGCGTCCCCGGGAATGAGCAGTTCTTC. Its translation is CASSLGQSVPGNEQFF.

The chain links TRBV7-2 to TRBJ1-1; possibly TRBD1 for D (6 bases). With 4 bases removed from V and 1 base from J, the gap between germline ends came to 13 bases. This CDR3 is built from 15 residues. From germline, CDR1 is SGHTA and CDR2 FQGNSA. The CDR3 DNA reads TGTGCCAGCAGCTGGGAAGGGGGACGGAACACTGAAGCTTTCTTT. It codes for CASSWEGGRNTEAFF.

The chain links TRBV7-2 to TRBJ1-2; 7 positions match TRBD1. The V segment lost 8 bases and the J segment 8 bases; nucleotides outside the gene matches: 11. Germline V gene lookup returns CDR1 SGHTA and CDR2 FQGNSA. CDR3 length: 13 residues. The CDR3 reads CASARDREGGYTF. CDR3 bases: TGTGCCAGCGCCCGCGACAGGGAGGGCGGCTACACCTTC.

This clonotype was detected only a few times. This rearrangement joins TRBV6-6 to TRBJ2-5, with D perhaps TRBD2 (7 bases). The CDR3 contains 16 residues. V lost 6 bases and J lost 4, with 21 bases in between. The germline CDR1 and CDR2 sequences are MNHNY and SVGAGI (reference sequence). CDR3 in amino acids: CASSPPGGRLGETQYF. The CDR3 DNA follows: TGTGCCAGCAGCCCCCCGGGGGGCAGGTTGGGAGAGACCCAGTACTTC.